What follows is one T cell receptor beta chain and its context. Its specificity is not known. The table came from immunoSEQ multiplex PCR; TCRdb's copy has only in-frame clones and leaves some out. This sample has 150,000 or so clones, with 88% found just once. As for time point: baseline pretreatment blood. Sample treatment: 15 Gy SBRT to primary tumor, nephrectomy 4 weeks later. V was shortened by 4 bases and J by 8 bases, with 14 bases between the two germline ends. The CDR3 sequence is 13 residues long. CDR1 is MNHEY and CDR2 is SVGAGI in the germline V gene. This entry belongs to a study of radiation and T cells in renal cell carcinoma. About the study: Nephrectomy followed 15 Gy stereotactic body radiation by 4 weeks.

Overall study results and limits: In blood, top tumor clones expanded by 2 weeks, shrinking by 4.

The specimen comprised blood, sampled from a patient whose treatment included radiotherapy and nephrectomy. The rearrangement joins TRBV6-5 to TRBJ1-2, with D unresolved. This sequence was found in a woman in her 70s with renal cell carcinoma. The CDR3 coding sequence is TGTGCCAGCAGTTCCTTCTCAGGTGGCGGCTACACCTTC. Translated, it gives CASSSFSGGGYTF.